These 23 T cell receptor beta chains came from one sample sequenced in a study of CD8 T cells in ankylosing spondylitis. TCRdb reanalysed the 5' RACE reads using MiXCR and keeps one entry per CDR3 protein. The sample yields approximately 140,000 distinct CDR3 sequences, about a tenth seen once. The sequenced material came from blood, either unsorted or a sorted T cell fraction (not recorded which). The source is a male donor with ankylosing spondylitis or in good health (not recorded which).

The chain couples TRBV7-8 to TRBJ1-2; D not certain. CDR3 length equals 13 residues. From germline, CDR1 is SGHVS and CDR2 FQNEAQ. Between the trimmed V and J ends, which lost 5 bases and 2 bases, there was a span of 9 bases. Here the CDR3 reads CASSLGYNYGYTF. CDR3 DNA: TGTGCCAGCAGCCTCGGCTACAACTATGGCTACACCTTC. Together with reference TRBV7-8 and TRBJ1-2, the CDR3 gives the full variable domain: GAGVSQSPRYKVAKRGQDVALRCDPISGHVSLFWYQQALGQGPEFLTYFQNEAQLDKSGLPSDRFFAERPEGSVSTLKIQRTQQEDSAVYLCASSLGYNYGYTFGSGTRLTVV.

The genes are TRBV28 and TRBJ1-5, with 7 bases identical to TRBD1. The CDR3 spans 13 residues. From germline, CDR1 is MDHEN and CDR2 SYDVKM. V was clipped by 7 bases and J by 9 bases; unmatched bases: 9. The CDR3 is CASTGQVASPQHF. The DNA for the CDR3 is TGTGCCAGCACCGGACAGGTTGCCTCGCCCCAGCATTTT.

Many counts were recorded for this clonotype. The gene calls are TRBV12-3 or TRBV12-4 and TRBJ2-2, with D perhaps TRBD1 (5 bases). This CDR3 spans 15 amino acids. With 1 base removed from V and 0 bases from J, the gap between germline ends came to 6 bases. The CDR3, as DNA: TGTGCCAGCAGTTTAGGGACATCGAACACCGGGGAGCTGTTTTTT. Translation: CASSLGTSNTGELFF.

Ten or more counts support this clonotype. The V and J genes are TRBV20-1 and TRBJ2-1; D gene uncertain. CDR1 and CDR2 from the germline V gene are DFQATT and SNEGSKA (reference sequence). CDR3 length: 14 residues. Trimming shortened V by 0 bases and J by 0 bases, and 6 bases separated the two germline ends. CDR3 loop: CSARDRVSYNEQFF. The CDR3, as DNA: TGCAGTGCTAGAGACAGAGTCTCCTACAATGAGCAGTTCTTC.

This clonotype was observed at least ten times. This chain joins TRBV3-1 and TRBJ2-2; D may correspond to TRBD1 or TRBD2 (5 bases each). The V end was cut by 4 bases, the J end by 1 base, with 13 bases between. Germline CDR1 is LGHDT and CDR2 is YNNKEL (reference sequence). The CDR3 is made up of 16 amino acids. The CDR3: CASSLRGAGNTGELFF. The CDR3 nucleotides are TGTGCCAGCAGCCTGAGGGGCGCGGGGAACACCGGGGAGCTGTTTTTT.

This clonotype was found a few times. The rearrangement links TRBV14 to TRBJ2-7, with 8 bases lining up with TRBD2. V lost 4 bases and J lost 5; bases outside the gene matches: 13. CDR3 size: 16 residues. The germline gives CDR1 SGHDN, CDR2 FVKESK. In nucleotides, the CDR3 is TGTGCCAGCAGCCCCGCCGGGAGGGGGAGGGCCCACGAGCAGTACTTC. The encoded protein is CASSPAGRGRAHEQYF.

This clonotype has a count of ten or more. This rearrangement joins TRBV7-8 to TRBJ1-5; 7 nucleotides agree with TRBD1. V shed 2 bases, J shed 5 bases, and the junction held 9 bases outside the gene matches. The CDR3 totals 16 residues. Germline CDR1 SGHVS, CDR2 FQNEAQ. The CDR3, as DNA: TGTGCCAGCAGCTTACACGACAGGGACGGCTATCAGCCCCAGCATTTT. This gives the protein CASSLHDRDGYQPQHF.

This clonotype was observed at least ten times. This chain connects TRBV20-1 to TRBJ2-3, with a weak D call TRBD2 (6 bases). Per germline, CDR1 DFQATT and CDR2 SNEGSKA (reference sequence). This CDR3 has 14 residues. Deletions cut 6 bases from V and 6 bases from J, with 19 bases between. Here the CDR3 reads CSAVASAWGDTQYF. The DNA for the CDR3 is TGCAGTGCCGTGGCTAGCGCGTGGGGGGATACGCAGTATTTT.

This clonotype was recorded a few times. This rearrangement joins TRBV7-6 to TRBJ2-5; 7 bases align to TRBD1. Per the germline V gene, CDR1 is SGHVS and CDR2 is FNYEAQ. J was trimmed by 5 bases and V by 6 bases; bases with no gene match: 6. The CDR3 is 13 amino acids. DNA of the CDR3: TGTGCCAGCAGTTCAGGGGGATTGGAGACCCAGTACTTC. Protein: CASSSGGLETQYF.

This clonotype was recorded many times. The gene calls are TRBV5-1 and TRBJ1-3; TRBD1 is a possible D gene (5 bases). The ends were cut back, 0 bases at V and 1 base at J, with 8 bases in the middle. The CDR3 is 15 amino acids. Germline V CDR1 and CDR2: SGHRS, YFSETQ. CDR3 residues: CASSLGTSSGNTIYF. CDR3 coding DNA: TGCGCCAGCAGCTTGGGGACATCTTCTGGAAACACCATATATTTT. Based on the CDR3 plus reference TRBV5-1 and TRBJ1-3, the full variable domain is KAGVTQTPRYLIKTRGQQVTLSCSPISGHRSVSWYQQTPGQGLQFLFEYFSETQRNKGNFPGRFSGRQFSNSRSEMNVSTLELGDSALYLCASSLGTSSGNTIYFGEGSWLTVV.

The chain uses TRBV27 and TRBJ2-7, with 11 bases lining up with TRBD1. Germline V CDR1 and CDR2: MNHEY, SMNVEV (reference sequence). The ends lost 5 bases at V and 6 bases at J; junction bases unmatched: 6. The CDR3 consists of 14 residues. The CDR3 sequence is CASSHRTGGTEQYF. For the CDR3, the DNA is TGTGCCAGCAGTCACCGGACAGGGGGCACCGAGCAGTACTTC.

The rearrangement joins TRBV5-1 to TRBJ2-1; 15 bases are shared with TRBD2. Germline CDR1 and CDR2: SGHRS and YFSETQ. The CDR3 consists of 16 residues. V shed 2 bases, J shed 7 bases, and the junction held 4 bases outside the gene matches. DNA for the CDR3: TGCGCCAGCAGCTTTGGACTAGCGGGAGGGCGTAATGAGCAGTTCTTC. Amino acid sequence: CASSFGLAGGRNEQFF. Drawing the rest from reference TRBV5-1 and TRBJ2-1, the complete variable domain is KAGVTQTPRYLIKTRGQQVTLSCSPISGHRSVSWYQQTPGQGLQFLFEYFSETQRNKGNFPGRFSGRQFSNSRSEMNVSTLELGDSALYLCASSFGLAGGRNEQFFGPGTRLTVL.

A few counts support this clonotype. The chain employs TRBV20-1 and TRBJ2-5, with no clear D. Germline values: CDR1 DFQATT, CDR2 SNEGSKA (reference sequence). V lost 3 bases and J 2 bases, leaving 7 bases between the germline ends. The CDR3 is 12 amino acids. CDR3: CSASHLQETQYF. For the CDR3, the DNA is TGCAGTGCTAGCCACCTACAAGAGACCCAGTACTTC.

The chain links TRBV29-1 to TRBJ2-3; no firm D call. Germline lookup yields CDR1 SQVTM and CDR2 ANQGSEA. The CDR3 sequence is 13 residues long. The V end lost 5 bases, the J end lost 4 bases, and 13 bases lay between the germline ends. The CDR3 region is CSVFVQTPDTQYF. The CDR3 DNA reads TGCAGCGTTTTCGTTCAAACCCCAGATACGCAGTATTTT.

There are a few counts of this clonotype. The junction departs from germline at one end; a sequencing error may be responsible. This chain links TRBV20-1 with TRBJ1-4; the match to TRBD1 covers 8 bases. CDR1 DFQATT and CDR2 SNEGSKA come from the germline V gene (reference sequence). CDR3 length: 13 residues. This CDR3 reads CSARQGMGEKLFF. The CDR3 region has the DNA TGCAGCGCTAGACAGGGGATGGGTGAAAAACTGTTTTTT.

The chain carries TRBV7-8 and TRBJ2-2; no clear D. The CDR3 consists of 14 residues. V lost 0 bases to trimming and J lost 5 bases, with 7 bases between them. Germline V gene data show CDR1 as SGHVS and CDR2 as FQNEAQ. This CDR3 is CASSLAGRTGELFF. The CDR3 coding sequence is TGTGCCAGCAGCTTAGCAGGGCGGACCGGGGAGCTGTTTTTT. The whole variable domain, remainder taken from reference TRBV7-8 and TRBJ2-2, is GAGVSQSPRYKVAKRGQDVALRCDPISGHVSLFWYQQALGQGPEFLTYFQNEAQLDKSGLPSDRFFAERPEGSVSTLKIQRTQQEDSAVYLCASSLAGRTGELFFGEGSRLTVL.

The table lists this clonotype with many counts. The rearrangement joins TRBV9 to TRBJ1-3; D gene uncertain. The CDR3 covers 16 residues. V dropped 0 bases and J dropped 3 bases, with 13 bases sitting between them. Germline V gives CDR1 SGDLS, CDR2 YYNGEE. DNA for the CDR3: TGTGCCAGCAGCGTAGAAGGAGGAACGGGTGGAAACACCATATATTTT. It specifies CASSVEGGTGGNTIYF.

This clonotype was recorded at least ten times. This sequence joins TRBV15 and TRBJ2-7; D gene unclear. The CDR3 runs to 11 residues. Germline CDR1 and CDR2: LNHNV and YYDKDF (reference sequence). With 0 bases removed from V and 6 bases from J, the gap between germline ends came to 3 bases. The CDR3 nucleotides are TGTGCCACCAGCAGAGAGGGCGAGCAGTACTTC. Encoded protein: CATSREGEQYF.

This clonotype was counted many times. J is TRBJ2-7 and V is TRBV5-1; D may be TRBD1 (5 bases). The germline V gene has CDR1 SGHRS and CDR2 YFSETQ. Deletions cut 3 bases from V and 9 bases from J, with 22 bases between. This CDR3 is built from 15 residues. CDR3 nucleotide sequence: TGCGCCAGCAGCTCGTCGGCAGGGTCTATGTATTTGCAGTACTTC. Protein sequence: CASSSSAGSMYLQYF.

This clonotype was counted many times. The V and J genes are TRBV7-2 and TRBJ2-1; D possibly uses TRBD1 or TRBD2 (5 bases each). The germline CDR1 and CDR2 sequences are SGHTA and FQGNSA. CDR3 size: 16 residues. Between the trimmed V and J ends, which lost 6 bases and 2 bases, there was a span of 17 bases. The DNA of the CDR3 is TGTGCCAGCAGTAACTACGGGACCTATACCTACAATGAGCAGTTCTTC. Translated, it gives CASSNYGTYTYNEQFF.

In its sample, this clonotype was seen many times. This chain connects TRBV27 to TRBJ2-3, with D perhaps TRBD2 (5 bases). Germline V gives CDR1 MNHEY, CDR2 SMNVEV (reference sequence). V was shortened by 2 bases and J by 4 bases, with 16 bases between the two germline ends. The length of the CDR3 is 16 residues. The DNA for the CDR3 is TGTGCCAGCAGTTTAGAGTCTAGCTTTTCTCCAGATACGCAGTATTTT. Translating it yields CASSLESSFSPDTQYF.

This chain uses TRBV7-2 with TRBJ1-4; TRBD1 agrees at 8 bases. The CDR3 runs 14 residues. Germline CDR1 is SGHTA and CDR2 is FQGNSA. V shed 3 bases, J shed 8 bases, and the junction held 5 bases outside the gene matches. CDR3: CASSLVQGGEKLFF. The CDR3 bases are TGTGCCAGCAGCTTGGTACAGGGGGGAGAAAAACTGTTTTTT. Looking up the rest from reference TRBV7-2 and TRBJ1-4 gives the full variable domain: GAGVSQSPSNKVTEKGKDVELRCDPISGHTALYWYRQSLGQGLEFLIYFQGNSAPDKSGLPSDRFSAERTGGSVSTLTIQRTQQEDSAVYLCASSLVQGGEKLFFGSGTQLSVL.

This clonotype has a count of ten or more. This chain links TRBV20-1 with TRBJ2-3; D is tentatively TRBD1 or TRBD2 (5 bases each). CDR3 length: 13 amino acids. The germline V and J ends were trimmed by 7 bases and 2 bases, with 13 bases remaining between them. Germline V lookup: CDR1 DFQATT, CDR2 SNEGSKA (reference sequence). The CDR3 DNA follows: TGCAGTGGGGGGTCTGGGCCCACAGATACGCAGTATTTT. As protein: CSGGSGPTDTQYF.